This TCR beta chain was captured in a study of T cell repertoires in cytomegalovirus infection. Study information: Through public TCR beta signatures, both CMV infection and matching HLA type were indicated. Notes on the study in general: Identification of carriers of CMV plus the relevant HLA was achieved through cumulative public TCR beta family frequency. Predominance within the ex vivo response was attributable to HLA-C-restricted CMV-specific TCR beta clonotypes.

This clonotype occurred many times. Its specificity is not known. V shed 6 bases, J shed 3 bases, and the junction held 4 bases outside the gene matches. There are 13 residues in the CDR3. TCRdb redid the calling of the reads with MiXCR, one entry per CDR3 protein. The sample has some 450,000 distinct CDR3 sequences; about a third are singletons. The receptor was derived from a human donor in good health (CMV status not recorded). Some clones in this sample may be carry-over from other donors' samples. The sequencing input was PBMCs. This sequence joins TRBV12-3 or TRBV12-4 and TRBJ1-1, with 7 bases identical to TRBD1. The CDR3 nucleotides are TGTGCCAGCAGGCGACAGGGAGACACTGAAGCTTTCTTT. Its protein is CASRRQGDTEAFF.